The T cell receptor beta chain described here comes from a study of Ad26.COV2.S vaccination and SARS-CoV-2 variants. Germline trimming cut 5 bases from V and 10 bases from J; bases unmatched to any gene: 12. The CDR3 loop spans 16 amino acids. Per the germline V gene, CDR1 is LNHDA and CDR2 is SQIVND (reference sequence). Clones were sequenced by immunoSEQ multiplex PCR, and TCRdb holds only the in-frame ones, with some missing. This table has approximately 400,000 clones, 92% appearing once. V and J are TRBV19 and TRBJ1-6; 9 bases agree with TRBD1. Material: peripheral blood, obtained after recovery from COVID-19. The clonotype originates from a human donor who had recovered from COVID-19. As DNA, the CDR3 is TGTGCCAGTAGTGCCCAACAGGGGGCGCAAGGGTCACCCCTCCACTTT. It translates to CASSAQQGAQGSPLHF.